Below, one T cell receptor (beta chain) is given with its context. The antigen remains undetermined. The germline V gene has CDR1 SGHVS and CDR2 FQNEAQ. V was clipped by 0 bases and J by 10 bases; unmatched bases: 6. This CDR3 region has 14 residues. This specimen comes from a study of OX40 agonist ivuxolimab in advanced cancers. Study information: Enrollees could have had prior anti-PD-1, anti-PD-L1 or anti-CTLA-4 therapy, which more than 30% had received.

Study results and caveats: Those patients achieving a partial response at 0.1-3.0 mg/kg showed among the lowest clonal expansion.

The method was immunoSEQ multiplex PCR; TCRdb's version includes in-frame clones alone and lacks a portion of them. The table has about 53,000 clones, roughly 88% seen once. Sequenced material: CD4+ or CD8+ T cells sorted from blood, taken in a trial of the OX40 agonist ivuxolimab. This TCR came from an adult with an advanced solid tumor such as melanoma, head and neck, liver or kidney cancer. The chain combines TRBV7-8 with TRBJ2-1; TRBD2 agrees at 7 bases. Here the CDR3 reads CASSLAPTSREQFF. CDR3 DNA sequence: TGTGCCAGCAGCTTAGCACCGACTAGCCGGGAGCAGTTCTTC.